This T cell receptor beta chain emerged from a study of cytomegalovirus exposure and HLA in healthy donors. The PCR made use of 60 Vbeta and 13 Jbeta primers. The protocol was immunoSEQ multiplex PCR, while the TCRdb copy is restricted to in-frame clones and leaves out a portion. The data show about 140,000 clones, more than 70% seen once. This CDR3 is built from 12 residues. Germline-derived CDR1 and CDR2 are SQVTM and ANQGSEA. V shed 8 bases and J 8 bases; nucleotides not matched to a gene: 10. A few counts support this clone. The source material was PBMCs. The chain carries TRBV29-1 and TRBJ1-2; 8 bases align to TRBD1. The source of this sequence is a man aged 50-60 years in good health and CMV-seronegative. The CDR3 coding sequence is TGCAGCTTCGGACAGGGAGGAGGAGGCTACACCTTC. Its translation is CSFGQGGGGYTF.